This TCR beta chain stems from a study of blood T cell repertoires in COVID-19. Study at large: The United States, Italy and Spain provided the acute and convalescent COVID-19 samples.

The V gene's germline CDR1 is SGHRS and CDR2 YFSETQ. This CDR3 is built from 16 residues. J was trimmed by 3 bases and V by 1 base; bases with no gene match: 8. Some clones are missing from TCRdb's copy, which holds only in-frame ones; the method was immunoSEQ multiplex PCR. The table shows a few hundred thousand clones, with about 90% occurring only once. The sequencing input was peripheral blood. The rearrangement links TRBV5-1 to TRBJ2-3; TRBD2 matches at 7 bases. The receptor's source is a woman aged 50 to 65 with acute or convalescent COVID-19. DNA for the CDR3: TGCGCCAGCAGCTTGTCTGGGGGAGGGAGGACAGATACGCAGTATTTT. Translating gives CASSLSGGGRTDTQYF.